Described below is a single TCR beta chain sequence and its context. Antigen specificity is unknown. TCRdb independently ran MiXCR on the 5' RACE reads; one entry per CDR3 protein. The data contain roughly 100,000 distinct CDR3 sequences, about 18% of them singletons. This CDR3 has 15 residues. Trimming cost V 3 bases and J 3 bases; bases outside gene matches: 11. Germline V lookup: CDR1 DFQATT, CDR2 SNEGSKA (reference sequence). The sample comes from a study of T-cell memory formation after mild COVID-19. Findings of the study overall: Some clones that responded were present in memory (sampled pre-infection), which suggests cross-reactive memory joined. Shrinking CD4+ clones were chiefly CM and EM; CD8+ ones were chiefly EMRA.

The chain employs TRBV20-1 and TRBJ2-7, with TRBD2 matching 7 bases. The receptor's source is an adult woman who had mild COVID-19 (a few samples of this study predate the infection). Cell type and time point are not known. Sequenced material: PBMCs or a T cell subset sorted from them (not recorded which). CDR3 amino acids: CSARRDYPSYYEQYF. For the CDR3, the DNA is TGCAGTGCTAGGAGGGACTACCCCTCCTACTACGAGCAGTACTTC.